This TCR beta chain was identified in a study of CD8+ T cells in alopecia areata. The sequencing template was cDNA reverse transcribed from extracted RNA. Sequencing used immunoSEQ multiplex PCR; TCRdb keeps in-frame clones, though not all of them. This table holds tens of thousands of clones, roughly half found once. Whole-study results and caveats: Higher clonality was seen in lesional scalp than in normal scalp, especially in alopecia totalis/universalis.

V lost 2 bases and J 0 bases, leaving 8 bases between the germline ends. Germline-derived CDR1 and CDR2 are MGHDK and SYGVNS. The CDR3 consists of 15 residues. Details on this clone: Its antigen is unknown.

Alopecia areata patients had lesional scalp punch biopsies and peripheral blood taken from them. Sorting of CD4+ and CD8+ T cells was performed on PBMCs. Sequencing used NKG2D-high CD8+ T cells sorted from blood. The V gene is TRBV25-1, the J gene TRBJ2-1; D is uncertain. The source of this sequence is a human donor with alopecia areata. In nucleotides, the CDR3 is TGTGCCAGCAGTGAAGGAGCGAGCTCCTACAATGAGCAGTTCTTC. Translating it yields CASSEGASSYNEQFF.